Included here is one T cell receptor beta chain sequence, with context. Its antigen is undetermined. This CDR3 contains 13 residues. V gave up 8 bases and J gave up 5 bases; unmatched junction bases: 6. The germline V gene encodes CDR1 LGHNT and CDR2 FRNRAP. The data stem from a study of CD8+ T cells in alopecia areata. Points from the study as a whole: Sequences from scalp samples also cover resident alphabeta T cells of normal skin. Normal scalp had lower clonality than lesional scalp, with alopecia totalis/universalis lesions showing this most strongly. Among the top 100, expanded CD8+ clones, as well as scalp clonality, were significantly decreased by tofacitinib.

Treatment defined: oral pan-JAK inhibitor, 5-10 mg twice daily. Researchers gathered lesional scalp punch biopsies and peripheral blood from patients with alopecia areata. Sequencing relied on a cDNA template that was reverse transcribed from extracted RNA. Assay used: immunoSEQ multiplex PCR; TCRdb lists only in-frame clones, some missing. In the table there are 190,000 or so clones, roughly 64% of which are singletons. The specimen comprised CD4+ T cells sorted from blood, sampled at week 24, from a patient treated with tofacitinib. This receptor was obtained from a human donor with alopecia areata. The chain employs TRBV12-5 and TRBJ2-1, with TRBD2 matching over 7 bases. CDR3 DNA sequence: TGTGCTAGTTCGCCCGGACTAGACAATGAGCAGTTCTTC. Translation: CASSPGLDNEQFF.